This paragraph covers one TCR beta chain sequence. Methods used by the authors: Amplification of reference gene primers provided the estimated nucleated cell counts. Only in-frame clones appear in the TCRdb table, and some are missing; sequencing was by immunoSEQ multiplex PCR. V and J calls and clone size are as listed in that table; D and trimming were resolved from the DNA. The sample includes over 60,000 clones, around nine tenths of them seen just once. This record belongs to a study of blood T cell repertoires in COVID-19. This CDR3 is 11 amino acids long. V trimming: 6 bases; J trimming: 10 bases; junction bases outside the gene matches: 6.

The gene calls are TRBV12-3 or TRBV12-4 and TRBJ2-7, with 7 bases matching TRBD2. Sequences were obtained from peripheral blood. The TCR was taken from a woman aged 80 or over with active or convalescent COVID-19. CDR3 sequence reads: CASSRGEGQYF. The CDR3 region has the DNA TGTGCCAGCAGCCGTGGGGAGGGTCAGTACTTC.